The clone carrying this T cell receptor (beta chain) came up a few times. Antigen unknown. This sample is drawn from a study of CD8 T cells in ankylosing spondylitis. General study points: Clones linked to the disease showed a CD8+ phenotype. They occurred at relatively low frequencies in peripheral blood. The study identified a TCR beta motif of about eight highly homologous variants that appeared characteristic of ankylosing spondylitis blood. Clones tied to disease were said to be significantly enriched in matched ankylosing spondylitis synovial fluid.

Germline V gene data show CDR1 as SGHVS and CDR2 as FQNEAQ. Trimming stripped 2 bases from V and 9 bases from J, with 14 bases between. The CDR3 totals 14 residues. TCRdb re-called the 5' RACE reads with MiXCR, one entry per CDR3 protein. Of 700,000 or so distinct CDR3 sequences in the sample, under 20% were seen once. The chain uses TRBV7-8 and TRBJ2-1, with a tentative D call TRBD2 (5 bases). Sequenced material: blood, either unsorted or a sorted T cell fraction (not recorded which). This TCR came from a male donor with ankylosing spondylitis. CDR3 sequence reads: CASSLLWESGEQFF. CDR3 coding DNA: TGTGCCAGCAGCTTATTGTGGGAGTCCGGTGAGCAGTTCTTC. Full variable domain (outside the CDR3, taken from reference TRBV7-8 and TRBJ2-1): GAGVSQSPRYKVAKRGQDVALRCDPISGHVSLFWYQQALGQGPEFLTYFQNEAQLDKSGLPSDRFFAERPEGSVSTLKIQRTQQEDSAVYLCASSLLWESGEQFFGPGTRLTVL.